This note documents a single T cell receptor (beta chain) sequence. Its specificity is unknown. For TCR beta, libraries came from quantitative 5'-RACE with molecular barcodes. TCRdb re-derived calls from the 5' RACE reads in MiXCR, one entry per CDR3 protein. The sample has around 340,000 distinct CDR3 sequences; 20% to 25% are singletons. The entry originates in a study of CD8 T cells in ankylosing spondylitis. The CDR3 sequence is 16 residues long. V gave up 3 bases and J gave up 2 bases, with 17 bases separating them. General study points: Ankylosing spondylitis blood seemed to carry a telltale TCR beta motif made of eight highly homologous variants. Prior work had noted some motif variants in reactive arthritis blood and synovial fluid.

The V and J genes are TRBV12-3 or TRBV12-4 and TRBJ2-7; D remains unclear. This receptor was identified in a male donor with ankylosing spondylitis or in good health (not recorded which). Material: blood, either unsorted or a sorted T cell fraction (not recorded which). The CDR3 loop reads CASSFGFRVGPYEQYF. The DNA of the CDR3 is TGTGCCAGCAGTTTCGGGTTTAGGGTCGGCCCCTACGAGCAGTACTTC.